The 16 T cell receptor beta chains listed next were all sequenced from one sample in a study of blood T cell repertoires in COVID-19. The protocol was immunoSEQ multiplex PCR, while the TCRdb copy is restricted to in-frame clones and leaves out a portion. The data contain roughly 340,000 clones, about 87% of them seen just once; the ten biggest clones take up over 6%. The sequenced material came from peripheral blood. The receptors were sampled from a woman aged 50 to 60 with COVID-19, enrolled during active disease.

The J gene is TRBJ2-3, the V gene TRBV7-2; TRBD1 might be the D (6 bases). The CDR3 has 16 amino acids. Germline CDR1 and CDR2: SGHTA and FQGNSA. The V gene lost 8 bases and the J gene lost 3 bases, with 21 bases spanning the gap. CDR3 sequence reads: CASGRGGGISTDTQYF. For the CDR3, the DNA is TGTGCCAGCGGCAGAGGGGGTGGTATCTCGACAGATACGCAGTATTTT.

This chain uses TRBV6-2 or TRBV6-3 with TRBJ1-5, with a weak D call TRBD1 (6 bases). CDR3 length: 17 residues. The V and J ends lost 5 bases and 0 bases respectively, with 17 bases between them. The V gene's germline CDR1 is MNHEY and CDR2 SVGEGT. CDR3 protein: CASSRSRTAYSNQPQHF. DNA of the CDR3: TGTGCCAGCAGTCGTAGCCGGACAGCTTATAGCAATCAGCCCCAGCATTTT.

The rearrangement links TRBV6-5 to TRBJ2-2, with D maybe TRBD2 (6 bases). Trimming left V 7 bases short and J 2 bases short, with 14 bases between. CDR1 and CDR2 (germline): MNHEY, SVGAGI. The CDR3 length is 15 residues. The CDR3 DNA sequence: TGTGCCAGCAACAACCTAGCGAGAAACACCGGGGAGCTGTTTTTT. Protein sequence: CASNNLARNTGELFF.

CDR3 DNA sequence: TGTGCCAGCAGACTAGCGGGAGTCGGTGAGCAGTTCTTC. This encodes CASRLAGVGEQFF. This chain links TRBV5-4 with TRBJ2-1; 11 positions agree with TRBD2. The CDR3 is 13 amino acids. Germline loops: CDR1 SGHNT, CDR2 YYREEE (reference sequence). Trimming at V came to 5 bases and at J to 9 bases, leaving 4 bases not matched to a gene.

The chain employs TRBV6-6 and TRBJ2-1, with D possibly being TRBD2 (5 bases). CDR1 and CDR2 from the germline V gene are MNHNY and SVGAGI (reference sequence). The length of the CDR3 is 16 residues. The germline V and J ends were trimmed by 5 bases and 3 bases, with 17 bases remaining between them. The CDR3 DNA reads as TGTGCCAGCAGTCGAAGTCCAGCGGCCAGCTACAATGAGCAGTTCTTC. Encoded protein: CASSRSPAASYNEQFF.

The chain employs TRBV6-2 or TRBV6-3 and TRBJ2-1, with D perhaps matching TRBD1 (5 bases). There are 15 residues in the CDR3. V was clipped by 1 base and J by 5 bases, with 12 bases between them. Germline V gene sequence: CDR1 MNHEY, CDR2 SVGEGT. CDR3: CASSYFQGGDNEQFF. The CDR3 DNA follows: TGTGCCAGCAGTTACTTTCAGGGTGGGGACAATGAGCAGTTCTTC.

V usage is TRBV19 and J usage is TRBJ2-7; no clear D. Germline CDR1 LNHDA, CDR2 SQIVND (reference sequence). The CDR3 covers 11 residues. Trimming pared 6 bases from V and 10 bases from J, leaving 13 bases between. The CDR3 nucleotides read TGTGCCAGTAGCTCCCACTCGACACAGTACTTC. Protein: CASSSHSTQYF.

The chain combines TRBV6-2 or TRBV6-3 with TRBJ1-2; possibly TRBD1 for D (6 bases). Trimming took off 0 bases at V and 6 bases at J, with 14 bases between the two ends. From germline, CDR1 is MNHEY and CDR2 SVGEGT. The CDR3 has 15 residues. The chain's CDR3 is CASSYSMVGANGYTF. The CDR3 nucleotides read TGTGCCAGCAGTTACTCAATGGTGGGGGCCAATGGCTACACCTTC.

The sample holds a few counts of this clone. The J gene is TRBJ1-1, the V gene TRBV7-9; no clear D gene. The germline V gene encodes CDR1 SEHNR and CDR2 FQNEAQ (reference sequence). CDR3 size: 12 residues. V shed 3 bases and J shed 4 bases, with 6 bases lying between them. Here the CDR3 reads CASSFLSTEAFF. As DNA, the CDR3 is TGTGCCAGCAGCTTCCTTTCCACTGAAGCTTTCTTT.

CDR3 residues: CASSLVPRYSPLHF. For the CDR3, the DNA is TGTGCCAGCAGCTTGGTTCCCCGGTATTCACCCCTCCACTTT. The V call is TRBV5-4, the J call TRBJ1-6; the D is unclear. The CDR3 loop spans 14 amino acids. Germline V lookup: CDR1 SGHNT, CDR2 YYREEE (reference sequence). V lost 0 bases and J lost 8, with 9 bases in between.

The chain recombines TRBV21-1 with TRBJ2-3; no DNA check was done on the table's D call, TRBD2. TRBV21-1 is listed as a pseudogene. The CDR3 sequence is 16 residues long. In DNA, the CDR3 is TGTGCCAGCAGCTCTCCGGGACTAGCGGACACAGATACGCAGTATTTT. Translated, it gives CASSSPGLADTDTQYF.

This clone was found once. CDR3 coding DNA: TGTGCCAGCAGCCACCCAGGGACAGTTAGCACCGGGGAGCTGTTTTTT. Amino acids: CASSHPGTVSTGELFF. This sequence joins TRBV16 and TRBJ2-2; 7 bases align to TRBD1. Germline CDR1 KGHSY, CDR2 FQNENV. Trimming cost V 3 bases and J 4 bases; bases outside gene matches: 8. This CDR3 spans 16 amino acids.

This sequence joins TRBV2 and TRBJ2-7, with TRBD1 identical over 7 bases. Germline V gene lookup returns CDR1 SNHLY and CDR2 FYNNEI. The CDR3 spans 11 residues. J gave up 8 bases and V 11 bases, and 9 bases lay outside the gene matches. The CDR3 region is CASTGKGQQYF. DNA for the CDR3: TGTGCCTCGACAGGGAAGGGCCAGCAGTACTTC.

CDR3 amino acids: CASSAPDRVGYEQYF. The CDR3 DNA follows: TGTGCCAGTAGTGCCCCTGACAGGGTAGGCTACGAGCAGTACTTC. The chain is built from TRBV19 and TRBJ2-7; TRBD1 agrees at 7 bases. V was pared by 5 bases and J by 3 bases, with 10 bases of the junction left unmatched. This CDR3 is built from 15 residues. Germline V lookup: CDR1 LNHDA, CDR2 SQIVND (reference sequence).

V gene TRBV6-2 or TRBV6-3 combines with J gene TRBJ2-7; tentatively, D is TRBD1 (5 bases). Deletions cut 5 bases from V and 3 bases from J, with 20 bases between. Germline CDR1 is MNHEY and CDR2 is SVGEGT. This CDR3 has 16 residues. The CDR3 coding sequence is TGTGCCAGCAGTCTACAGGACGCCCCGCGGCGCTACGAGCAGTACTTC. Translated: CASSLQDAPRRYEQYF.

The V and J genes are TRBV5-6 and TRBJ2-7; a possible D gene is TRBD1 (6 bases). Germline V gene sequence: CDR1 SGHDT, CDR2 YYEEEE. The CDR3 totals 16 residues. V was cut by 1 base and J by 5 bases, with 19 bases left in between. Written as DNA, the CDR3 is TGTGCCAGCAGCTTGCCACAGGGTCAGAAAGGGGACGAGCAGTACTTC. It is translated as CASSLPQGQKGDEQYF. The full variable domain, completed using reference TRBV5-6 and TRBJ2-7, is DAGVTQSPTHLIKTRGQQVTLRCSPKSGHDTVSWYQQALGQGPQFIFQYYEEEERQRGNFPDRFSGHQFPNYSSELNVNALLLGDSALYLCASSLPQGQKGDEQYFGPGTRLTVT.